Presented here are 26 T cell receptor beta chains from one specimen sequenced in a study of OX40 agonist ivuxolimab in advanced cancers. Using immunoSEQ multiplex PCR, the repertoire was profiled, and TCRdb retains in-frame clones only, with some absent. This repertoire shows tens of thousands of clones, about 91% found once; its top ten account for about 15%. The sample was CD4+ or CD8+ T cells sorted from blood, taken in a trial of the OX40 agonist ivuxolimab. The receptor source for this set is an adult with an advanced solid tumor such as melanoma, head and neck, liver or kidney cancer.

V and J are TRBV6-5 and TRBJ1-6; D is uncertain. Trimming removed 5 bases from V and 9 bases from J, with 8 bases in between. CDR1 MNHEY and CDR2 SVGAGI come from the germline V gene. The CDR3 sequence is 12 residues long. The CDR3 nucleotides are TGTGCCAGCAGTGCGGGGTCTTCACCCCTCCACTTT. Protein: CASSAGSSPLHF.

The J gene is TRBJ1-5, the V gene TRBV19, with D maybe TRBD1 (5 bases). The germline V and J ends were trimmed by 0 bases and 4 bases, with 16 bases remaining between them. This CDR3 has 17 residues. The germline V gene has CDR1 LNHDA and CDR2 SQIVND (reference sequence). CDR3 sequence (DNA): TGTGCCAGTAGTATAGATCAGGAGGGACTCCCAAATCAGCCCCAGCATTTT. It is translated as CASSIDQEGLPNQPQHF.

The V call is TRBV30, the J call TRBJ1-4; tentatively, D is TRBD1 (5 bases). The CDR3 has 14 amino acids. Looked up from germline, CDR1 is GTSNPN and CDR2 is SVGIG (reference sequence). V lost 2 bases and J lost 8, with 15 bases in between. The CDR3 sequence: CAWSSGVEGEKLFF. The CDR3 DNA reads as TGTGCCTGGAGTTCGGGGGTGGAGGGAGAAAAACTGTTTTTT.

CDR3 bases: TGTGCCAGCAGCACACGCAGTAACACCGGGGAGCTGTTTTTT. Its translation: CASSTRSNTGELFF. The chain is built from TRBV11-2 and TRBJ2-2; D is ambiguous. CDR1 SGHAT and CDR2 FQNNGV come from the germline V gene. V was trimmed by 5 bases and J by 2 bases, leaving 9 bases between them. The CDR3 runs 14 residues.

This rearrangement joins TRBV21-1 to TRBJ1-1. TRBV21-1 is annotated as a pseudogene. CDR3 length equals 18 residues. CDR3 region: CASSKERFRGALVTEAFF. The CDR3 bases are TGTGCCAGCAGCAAAGAAAGGTTTAGGGGGGCGCTGGTTACTGAAGCTTTCTTT.

The chain combines TRBV13 with TRBJ1-1, with D possibly TRBD1 on 5 matching bases. The CDR3 runs to 12 residues. Germline V gene lookup returns CDR1 PRHDT and CDR2 FYEKMQ (reference sequence). V shed 5 bases and J shed 5 bases, with 9 bases lying between them. The CDR3 loop is CASSPGLTEAFF. The CDR3 region has the DNA TGTGCCAGCAGCCCGGGGCTTACTGAAGCTTTCTTT. Combining the CDR3 with reference TRBV13 and TRBJ1-1 gives the whole variable domain AAGVIQSPRHLIKEKRETATLKCYPIPRHDTVYWYQQGPGQDPQFLISFYEKMQSDKGSIPDRFSAQQFSDYHSELNMSSLELGDSALYFCASSPGLTEAFFGQGTRLTVV.

V is TRBV28 and J is TRBJ1-4; maybe TRBD1 (6 bases). Trimming cost V 5 bases and J 4 bases, with 11 bases left between them. The germline CDR1 and CDR2 sequences are MDHEN and SYDVKM. The CDR3 is 14 amino acids. CDR3 bases: TGTGCCAGCAGTCGCGGACAGCTTAATGAAAAACTGTTTTTT. It codes for CASSRGQLNEKLFF.

V and J are TRBV15 and TRBJ2-1, with 10 bases that match TRBD1. This CDR3 is built from 17 residues. After removal of 3 bases from V and 0 bases from J, the junction contained 5 bases not matched to a gene. Germline V CDR1 and CDR2: LNHNV, YYDKDF (reference sequence). CDR3 sequence reads: CATSRRDRGNSYNEQFF. The CDR3 DNA sequence: TGTGCCACCAGCAGGAGGGACAGGGGCAACTCCTACAATGAGCAGTTCTTC.

This rearrangement joins TRBV28 to TRBJ1-3; TRBD1 is a possible D gene (5 bases). This CDR3 region has 17 residues. CDR1 and CDR2 (germline): MDHEN, SYDVKM. V gave up 3 bases and J gave up 1 base, with 16 bases separating them. CDR3 coding DNA: TGTGCCAGCAGTTTGAGCCCCCGGGGGAGGTCTGGAAACACCATATATTTT. It translates to CASSLSPRGRSGNTIYF.

This rearrangement joins TRBV18 to TRBJ1-4; tentatively, D is TRBD1 (5 bases). Germline assignment: CDR1 KGHSH and CDR2 LQKENI. V was trimmed by 0 bases and J by 7 bases, leaving 9 bases between them. CDR3 length equals 14 residues. This chain's CDR3 is CASSPPGDPEKLFF. In nucleotides, the CDR3 is TGTGCCAGCTCACCACCGGGGGACCCTGAAAAACTGTTTTTT.

The chain links TRBV19 to TRBJ1-1; 7 bases are a match to TRBD1. J was trimmed by 7 bases and V by 8 bases; bases with no gene match: 7. The CDR3 is made up of 12 amino acids. CDR1 is LNHDA and CDR2 is SQIVND in the germline V gene (reference sequence). CDR3 bases: TGTGCCAGTCAGGGGGGCAGGCGTGAAGCTTTCTTT. This codes for CASQGGRREAFF.

The V gene is TRBV15, the J gene TRBJ2-1, with TRBD1 identical over 7 bases. J gave up 9 bases and V 5 bases, and 16 bases lay outside the gene matches. Germline CDR1 LNHNV, CDR2 YYDKDF (reference sequence). This CDR3 is built from 16 residues. The CDR3 reads CATSPGETGPRGEQFF. The CDR3 nucleotides are TGTGCCACCAGCCCAGGGGAGACAGGGCCAAGGGGTGAGCAGTTCTTC.

V and J are TRBV28 and TRBJ1-5; D possibly corresponds to TRBD1 (5 bases). The ends were cut back, 7 bases at V and 2 bases at J, with 12 bases in the middle. Per the germline V gene, CDR1 is MDHEN and CDR2 is SYDVKM. This CDR3 contains 14 residues. CDR3 loop: CASTGREGNQPQHF. The CDR3 nucleotides read TGTGCCAGCACAGGGCGGGAAGGCAATCAGCCCCAGCATTTT.

The rearrangement links TRBV5-4 to TRBJ2-2, with TRBD1 identical over 12 bases. The CDR3 has 18 residues. Trimming at V came to 0 bases and at J to 4 bases, leaving 7 bases not matched to a gene. The germline gives CDR1 SGHNT, CDR2 YYREEE (reference sequence). This chain's CDR3 is CASSLAGTGGSGTGELFF. CDR3 DNA sequence: TGTGCCAGCAGCTTGGCCGGGACAGGGGGCTCAGGCACCGGGGAGCTGTTTTTT.

V is TRBV6-1 and J is TRBJ2-7; TRBD1 agrees at 7 bases. Trimming removed 6 bases from V and 4 bases from J; junction bases left unmatched: 9. The CDR3 is 14 amino acids. Per germline, CDR1 MNHNS and CDR2 SASEGT. The CDR3 here is CASSLQGLSYEQYF. The DNA of the CDR3 is TGTGCCAGCAGCCTACAGGGGCTTTCATACGAGCAGTACTTC.

This chain connects TRBV6-6 to TRBJ1-1; TRBD1 matches at 10 bases. Germline assignment: CDR1 MNHNY and CDR2 SVGAGI (reference sequence). CDR3 length: 15 amino acids. J lost 6 bases, V lost 6 bases, and 10 bases had no gene match. In DNA, the CDR3 is TGTGCCAGCAGATACGAATCGGGGACAGGGGCTGAAGCTTTCTTT. This translates into CASRYESGTGAEAFF.

The chain joins TRBV12-5 to TRBJ2-1, with TRBD2 matching 13 bases. The germline CDR1 and CDR2 sequences are LGHNT and FRNRAP. The length of the CDR3 is 15 residues. V lost 5 bases, J lost 8 bases, and 6 bases stayed unmatched. The CDR3 region is CASGPGTSGAHEQFF. In DNA form, the CDR3 reads TGTGCTAGTGGTCCCGGGACTAGCGGGGCCCATGAGCAGTTCTTC.

J is TRBJ1-1 and V is TRBV7-8; D gene ambiguous. This CDR3 comprises 14 residues. CDR1 is SGHVS and CDR2 is FQNEAQ in the germline V gene. The V end was cut by 2 bases, the J end by 5 bases, with 12 bases between. The CDR3 region has the DNA TGTGCCAGCAGCTTAAACGGCGGGGAAACTGAAGCTTTCTTT. This gives the protein CASSLNGGETEAFF.

V gene TRBV28 combines with J gene TRBJ2-2; D is ambiguous. The CDR3 has 13 residues. Germline V gene data show CDR1 as MDHEN and CDR2 as SYDVKM. V was cut by 5 bases and J by 6 bases, with 10 bases left in between. CDR3 loop: CASSRLYPGELFF. DNA for the CDR3: TGTGCCAGCAGTCGTTTATACCCCGGGGAGCTGTTTTTT.

CDR3 loop: CASSQEGTGTYNEQFF. For the CDR3, the DNA is TGCGCCAGCAGCCAAGAAGGTACAGGAACCTACAATGAGCAGTTCTTC. The chain combines TRBV4-3 with TRBJ2-1; D possibly corresponds to TRBD1 (5 bases). Germline V gene lookup returns CDR1 LGHNA and CDR2 YSLEER. This CDR3 is 16 amino acids long. Trimming stripped 0 bases from V and 2 bases from J, with 11 bases between.

The gene calls are TRBV13 and TRBJ2-2, with D possibly being TRBD1 or TRBD2 (5 bases each). V was pared by 5 bases and J by 8 bases, with 12 bases between. The V gene's germline CDR1 is PRHDT and CDR2 FYEKMQ (reference sequence). This CDR3 is 13 amino acids long. Here the CDR3 DNA reads TGTGCCAGCAGCCCCGGGACCCTTGGGGAGCTGTTTTTT. Amino acid sequence: CASSPGTLGELFF.

This chain connects TRBV27 to TRBJ1-3; no firm D call. In germline, CDR1 is MNHEY, CDR2 SMNVEV (reference sequence). Trimming left V 0 bases short and J 2 bases short, with 8 bases between. CDR3 size: 15 residues. The CDR3 DNA is TGTGCCAGCAGTTTATCTCTGTCTACTGGAAACACCATATATTTT. It encodes CASSLSLSTGNTIYF.

V is TRBV6-5 and J is TRBJ2-7; D remains unclear. The CDR3 is made up of 13 amino acids. Germline V lookup: CDR1 MNHEY, CDR2 SVGAGI. V lost 4 bases to trimming and J lost 3 bases, with 10 bases between them. The CDR3 nucleotides read TGTGCCAGCAGTTTGACAAGAAACTACGAGCAGTACTTC. As protein: CASSLTRNYEQYF.

The CDR3 region has the DNA TGTGCCTGGAGTGTAGGCGGGGGGAGGGATGAGCAGTTCTTC. This sequence encodes CAWSVGGGRDEQFF. J is TRBJ2-1 and V is TRBV30; 8 bases match TRBD2. The CDR3 runs to 14 residues. The germline V gene encodes CDR1 GTSNPN and CDR2 SVGIG (reference sequence). V was clipped by 0 bases and J by 8 bases; unmatched bases: 6.

This clone has a handful of counts. The same CDR3 arises from other DNA sequences in this sample as well. The V gene is TRBV4-3, the J gene TRBJ1-1; D call uncertain. The germline V gene encodes CDR1 LGHNA and CDR2 YSLEER. The V and J ends lost 0 bases and 2 bases respectively, with 10 bases between them. The CDR3 contains 15 residues. CDR3 residues: CASSQDRVGNTEAFF. The CDR3 DNA follows: TGCGCCAGCAGCCAAGATCGGGTGGGCAACACTGAAGCTTTCTTT.

The chain employs TRBV2 and TRBJ2-1; 7 bases line up with TRBD2. Trimming took 8 bases from V and 0 from J; bases not matched to a gene: 7. CDR3 length: 15 amino acids. Looked up from germline, CDR1 is SNHLY and CDR2 is FYNNEI. CDR3 nucleotides: TGTGCCAGCCAACTGGGGGGGAGCTCCTACAATGAGCAGTTCTTC. Translation: CASQLGGSSYNEQFF.